This T cell receptor (beta chain) was retrieved from a study of blood T cell repertoires in COVID-19. The germline V gene has CDR1 SGHTA and CDR2 FQGNSA. The V segment lost 1 base and the J segment 2 bases; nucleotides outside the gene matches: 6. This CDR3 is built from 16 residues. The protocol was immunoSEQ multiplex PCR, while the TCRdb copy is restricted to in-frame clones and leaves out a portion. The data show about 100,000 clones, 80% to 95% seen once. The rearrangement uses TRBV7-2 and TRBJ2-3, with 7 bases lining up with TRBD2. The sample was peripheral blood. This TCR came from a man aged 65 to 79 with acute or convalescent COVID-19. Written as DNA, the CDR3 is TGTGCCAGCAGCTTAGGGGGAGCGGGGCCCACAGATACGCAGTATTTT. It translates to CASSLGGAGPTDTQYF. The full variable domain, in which reference TRBV7-2 and TRBJ2-3 provide the parts outside the CDR3, is GAGVSQSPSNKVTEKGKDVELRCDPISGHTALYWYRQSLGQGLEFLIYFQGNSAPDKSGLPSDRFSAERTGGSVSTLTIQRTQQEDSAVYLCASSLGGAGPTDTQYFGPGTRLTVL.